A selection of T cell receptor beta chains follows, all from one sample in a study of blood T cell repertoires in COVID-19. Some clones are missing from TCRdb's copy, which holds only in-frame ones; the method was immunoSEQ multiplex PCR. The sample lists some 300,000 clones, under 90% occurring once. The sequencing input was PBMCs or T cells enriched from blood (not recorded which). These receptors were collected from a woman aged 25 to 39 who had recovered from COVID-19. The CDR3 runs from the conserved cysteine through the conserved F or W. The D gene is left open where the match is weak. Where a row states a size, it is once, few, many or the class of an expanded clone; other rows omit it.

V,J,size,D,CDR3,DNA
TRBV14,TRBJ2-7,NA,TRBD1,CASSVGQGRPYEQYF,TGTGCCAGCAGCGTCGGACAGGGAAGACCCTACGAGCAGTACTTC
TRBV5-1,TRBJ2-5,NA,TRBD1,CASTRAGQGLRQETQYF,TGCGCCAGCACCCGGGCCGGACAGGGTCTGCGTCAAGAGACCCAGTACTTC
TRBV7-2,TRBJ2-5,NA,TRBD2,CASSLAGGGETQYF,TGTGCCAGCAGCTTGGCGGGAGGCGGAGAGACCCAGTACTTC
TRBV6-5,TRBJ2-7,NA,TRBD2,CASSYSRTSGIYEQYF,TGTGCCAGCAGTTATTCTAGGACTAGCGGGATCTACGAGCAGTACTTC
TRBV2,TRBJ1-5,NA,TRBD1,CASSGQGNQPQHF,TGTGCCAGCAGTGGACAGGGTAATCAGCCCCAGCATTTT
TRBV20-1,TRBJ2-7,NA,NA,CSASEGVREQYF,TGCAGTGCTAGTGAGGGAGTGAGAGAGCAGTACTTC
TRBV5-1,TRBJ1-4,NA,NA,CASSLSTGARGGKLFF,TGCGCCAGCAGCCTAAGCACCGGGGCGCGAGGGGGAAAACTGTTTTTT
TRBV11-2,TRBJ2-7,NA,TRBD2,CASSLDPGTSGFYEQYF,TGTGCCAGCAGCTTGGACCCCGGGACTAGCGGGTTCTACGAGCAGTACTTC
TRBV4-1,TRBJ1-6,many,NA,CASSQEGQGTTPLHF,TGCGCCAGCAGCCAAGAAGGGCAGGGTACGACACCCCTCCACTTT
TRBV7-9,TRBJ2-7,NA,NA,CASSPGSTYEQYF,TGTGCCAGCAGCCCCGGGTCGACCTACGAGCAGTACTTC
TRBV2,TRBJ2-7,NA,TRBD1,CASSETSGGVYEQYF,TGTGCCAGCAGTGAGACGTCAGGGGGCGTCTACGAGCAGTACTTC
TRBV21-1,TRBJ1-5,NA,NA,CASASETGIRSYSNQPQHF,TGTGCCAGCGCTTCCGAGACAGGGATAAGATCGTATAGCAATCAGCCCCAGCATTTT
TRBV28,TRBJ2-1,NA,TRBD2,CASSLAGGPLNEQFF,TGTGCCAGCAGTTTAGCGGGAGGGCCTTTGAATGAGCAGTTCTTC
TRBV18,TRBJ1-6,NA,NA,CASSPGGSSYNSPLHF,TGTGCCAGCTCACCAGGCGGGAGCTCCTATAATTCACCCCTCCACTTT
TRBV28,TRBJ1-3,NA,NA,CASSLLSVARTAVSGNTIYF,TGTGCCAGCAGTTTATTATCAGTGGCGAGGACAGCCGTCTCTGGAAACACCATATATTTT
TRBV27,TRBJ1-6,few,NA,CASSTGGTGSPLHF,TGTGCCAGCAGCACCGGGGGAACCGGCTCACCCCTCCACTTT
TRBV6-5,TRBJ1-1,NA,TRBD1,CASSSQPTGWPEAFF,TGTGCCAGCAGTTCCCAACCGACAGGGTGGCCCGAAGCTTTCTTT
TRBV5-5,TRBJ2-1,NA,NA,CASSEYNEQFF,TGTGCCAGCAGCGAGTACAATGAGCAGTTCTTC
TRBV6-6,TRBJ1-1,NA,TRBD1,CASRGQGGTEAFF,TGTGCCAGCAGGGGACAGGGAGGCACTGAAGCTTTCTTT
TRBV2,TRBJ1-1,NA,NA,CASSALQGPAAAFF,TGTGCCAGCAGTGCCCTTCAGGGGCCGGCGGCAGCTTTCTTT
TRBV7-2,TRBJ1-2,NA,NA,CASSLGLYYGYTF,TGTGCCAGCAGCTTAGGACTTTACTATGGCTACACCTTC
TRBV6-5,TRBJ1-1,NA,NA,CASNRGGATEAFF,TGTGCCAGCAACCGAGGGGGGGCAACTGAAGCTTTCTTT
TRBV28,TRBJ1-1,NA,NA,CASSTTGIMNTEAFF,TGTGCCAGCAGTACCACAGGGATAATGAACACTGAAGCTTTCTTT
TRBV18,TRBJ1-1,NA,NA,CASSPTRNVVNTEAFF,TGTGCCAGCTCACCGACGAGGAACGTTGTGAACACTGAAGCTTTCTTT
TRBV10-2,TRBJ2-3,NA,TRBD2,CASSPSGSTDTQYF,TGCGCCAGCAGCCCTAGCGGGAGCACAGATACGCAGTATTTT
TRBV25-1,TRBJ2-3,once,NA,CASRDSVASDTQYF,TGTGCCAGCAGGGACAGCGTTGCCTCAGATACGCAGTATTTT
TRBV2,TRBJ1-3,NA,TRBD1,CASSRTGGTSGNTIYF,TGTGCCAGCAGTAGAACAGGGGGCACCTCTGGAAACACCATATATTTT
TRBV5-6,TRBJ1-1,NA,NA,CASSSDIMNTEAFF,TGTGCCAGCAGCTCTGACATCATGAACACTGAAGCTTTCTTT
TRBV5-5,TRBJ1-2,NA,TRBD1,CASSGRQGNGYGYTF,TGTGCCAGCAGCGGAAGACAGGGGAACGGCTATGGCTACACCTTC
TRBV19,TRBJ1-1,NA,NA,CASSIVANTEAFF,TGTGCCAGTAGTATAGTGGCGAACACTGAAGCTTTCTTT
TRBV6-2/TRBV6-3,TRBJ2-7,NA,TRBD2,CASSKIREDYEQYF,TGTGCCAGCAGTAAGATACGGGAGGACTACGAGCAGTACTTC
TRBV5-1,TRBJ1-4,NA,NA,CASSLQGSTNEKLFF,TGCGCCAGCAGCCTGCAGGGTTCAACTAATGAAAAACTGTTTTTT
TRBV7-8,TRBJ2-7,NA,NA,CASSLGFGGPAYEQYF,TGTGCCAGCAGCTTAGGCTTCGGCGGGCCCGCCTACGAGCAGTACTTC
TRBV19,TRBJ1-5,NA,NA,CASSMEMQVNQPQHF,TGTGCCAGTAGTATGGAAATGCAGGTCAATCAGCCCCAGCATTTT
TRBV4-1,TRBJ1-2,NA,TRBD1,CASSQDDRAYGYTF,TGCGCCAGCAGCCAGGACGACAGGGCCTATGGCTACACCTTC
TRBV5-6,TRBJ2-2,NA,TRBD2,CASSSRSGRAYGELFF,TGTGCCAGCAGCTCCCGTAGCGGGAGGGCATACGGGGAGCTGTTTTTT
TRBV19,TRBJ1-5,once,NA,CASSIGRARSDQPQHF,TGTGCCAGTAGTATCGGGAGGGCGCGGTCCGATCAGCCCCAGCATTTT
TRBV4-1,TRBJ2-1,once,TRBD2,CASSHHPGGGAYNEQFF,TGCGCCAGCAGCCACCACCCGGGGGGGGGCGCATACAATGAGCAGTTCTTC
TRBV27,TRBJ1-6,NA,NA,CASSLEAYNSPLHF,TGTGCCAGCAGTTTGGAGGCCTATAATTCACCCCTCCACTTT
TRBV2,TRBJ1-4,NA,NA,CASSASVGGEKLFF,TGTGCCAGCAGTGCGTCTGTCGGGGGGGAAAAACTGTTTTTT
TRBV27,TRBJ1-2,NA,TRBD1,CASSYWIPGGEGYTF,TGTGCCAGCAGTTACTGGATCCCAGGGGGCGAGGGCTACACCTTC
TRBV28,TRBJ1-3,NA,NA,CAAGDVGGNTIYF,TGTGCCGCGGGGGACGTGGGGGGAAACACCATATATTTT
TRBV28,TRBJ1-6,once,TRBD1,CASSFPRQGASYNSPLHF,TGTGCCAGCAGTTTCCCCCGACAGGGGGCGTCCTATAATTCACCCCTCCACTTT
TRBV6-5,TRBJ1-2,NA,TRBD1,CASSYDRVQYGYTF,TGTGCCAGCAGTTACGACAGGGTTCAGTATGGCTACACCTTC
TRBV10-2,TRBJ2-3,once,NA,CASRPKDWVDTDTQYF,TGCGCCAGCAGACCAAAGGACTGGGTAGACACAGATACGCAGTATTTT
TRBV27,TRBJ2-3,NA,NA,CASSLRSRDTQYF,TGTGCCAGCAGTTTAAGGTCTAGGGATACGCAGTATTTT
TRBV11-1,TRBJ2-7,NA,TRBD1,CASSSGTGLYEQYF,TGTGCCAGCAGCTCCGGGACAGGGCTCTACGAGCAGTACTTC
TRBV19,TRBJ2-7,NA,NA,CASSMRPSYEQYF,TGTGCCAGTAGTATGAGGCCCTCCTACGAGCAGTACTTC
TRBV3-1/TRBV3-2,TRBJ2-1,NA,NA,CASSAYRGGYNEQFF,TGTGCCAGCAGCGCTTACAGGGGAGGATACAATGAGCAGTTCTTC
TRBV10-3,TRBJ1-3,once,NA,CAISEGHPISGNTIYF,TGTGCCATCAGTGAGGGACACCCGATCTCTGGAAACACCATATATTTT
TRBV19,TRBJ2-7,NA,TRBD2,CASSMGLAMNEQYF,TGTGCCAGTAGCATGGGACTAGCGATGAACGAGCAGTACTTC